Sequencing of this TCR beta chain was carried out in a study of response to subunit inactivated influenza vaccine. MiXCR, run by TCRdb on the RT-PCR reads, gives a single entry per CDR3 protein. The top ten hold approximately 10% of the sample, which has around 570,000 distinct CDR3 sequences, about 11% seen once. The V and J ends lost 3 bases and 0 bases respectively, with 9 bases between them. Germline V gene sequence: CDR1 GTSNPN, CDR2 SVGIG (reference sequence). There are 15 residues in the CDR3. The sample was also linked to a second study, of T cells expressing NK-cell markers. This second study notes: UMIs were included in TCR beta cDNA generated by 5'RACE template switching. There were seven HCMV-seropositive donors and one seronegative donor among the eight sequenced. Anti-gamma-delta TCR antibody use in several experiments restricted sorting to alpha-beta TCR T cells. Once again these clonotypes came out on top in the CD3+CD56-NKG2C+ fraction of a handful of donors. No clear determination of HCMV specificity was made for expanded NKG2C+ T cell clones.

Sequencing was performed on PBMCs from blood, taken on the day of vaccination. The receptor was derived from a man in his forties or fifties who received an inactivated influenza vaccine. This chain uses TRBV30 with TRBJ2-6, with D uncertain. In DNA, the CDR3 is TGTGCCTGGAGCGTTTCTCTCTCTGGGGCCAACGTCCTGACTTTC. Protein product: CAWSVSLSGANVLTF.